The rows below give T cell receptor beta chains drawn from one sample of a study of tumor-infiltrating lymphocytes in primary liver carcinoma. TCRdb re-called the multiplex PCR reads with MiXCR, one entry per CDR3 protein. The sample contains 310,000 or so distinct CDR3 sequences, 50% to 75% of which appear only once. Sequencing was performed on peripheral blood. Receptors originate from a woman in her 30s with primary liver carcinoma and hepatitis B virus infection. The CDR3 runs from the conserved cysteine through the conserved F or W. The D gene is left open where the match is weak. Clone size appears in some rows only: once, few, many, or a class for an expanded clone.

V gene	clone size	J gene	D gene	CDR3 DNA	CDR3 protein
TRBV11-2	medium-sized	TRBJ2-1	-	TGTGCCAGCAGCTTAAGTGGGAGCTACAATGAGCAGTTCTTC	CASSLSGSYNEQFF
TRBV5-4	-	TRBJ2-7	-	TGTGCCAGCAGGACTTGGAGCTCCTACGAGCAGTACTTC	CASRTWSSYEQYF
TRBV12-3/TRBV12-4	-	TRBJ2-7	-	TGTGCCAGCCGTTTCTGGGACGAGCAGTACTTC	CASRFWDEQYF
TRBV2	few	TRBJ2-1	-	TGTGCCAGCAGTGAGAATTCACCCTACAATGAGCAGTTCTTC	CASSENSPYNEQFF
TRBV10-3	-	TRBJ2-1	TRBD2	TGTGCCACCTCCGGGACTAGCTGGACGTATGAGCGGTTCTTC	CATSGTSWTYERFF
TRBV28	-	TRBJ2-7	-	TGTGCCAGCACTAGTGGGACGTACGAGCAGTACTTC	CASTSGTYEQYF
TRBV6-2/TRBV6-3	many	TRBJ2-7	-	TGTGCCAGCACCACGACTGCCCGCTACGAGCAGTACTTC	CASTTTARYEQYF
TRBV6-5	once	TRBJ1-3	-	TGTGCCAGCAGTTTAGGAAACACCATATGTTTT	CASSLGNTICF
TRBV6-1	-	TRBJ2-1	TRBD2	TGTGCCAGCAGTGAATTGGGGTCCCTAGCGGGAGGGCCGGATGAGCAGTTCTTC	CASSELGSLAGGPDEQFF
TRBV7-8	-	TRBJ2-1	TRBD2	TGTGCCAGCAGCCCGAGGACTAGCGGGAGGGCGGGATACAATGAGCAGTTCTTC	CASSPRTSGRAGYNEQFF
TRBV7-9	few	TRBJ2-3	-	TGTGCCAGCAGCCCCTTAGGACGGACCTTAGATACGCAGTATTTT	CASSPLGRTLDTQYF
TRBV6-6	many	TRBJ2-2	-	TGTGCCAGCAGTTACCCCAAGGGCGAGGTCACCGGGGAGCTGTTTTTT	CASSYPKGEVTGELFF
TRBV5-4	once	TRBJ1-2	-	TGTGCAAGCAGCGCTTGGGAGAACAGGGTCTATGGCTACACCTTC	CASSAWENRVYGYTF
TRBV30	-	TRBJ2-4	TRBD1	TGTGCATGGAGACAACAGGGGATTTTAAACATTCAGTACTTC	CAWRQQGILNIQYF
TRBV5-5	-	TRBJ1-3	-	TGTGCCAGCAGCCTCGACTACTCTGGAAACACCATATATTTT	CASSLDYSGNTIYF
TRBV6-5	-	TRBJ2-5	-	TGTGCCGGCAGTTTGGGGGGAGATACCCAGTACTTC	CAGSLGGDTQYF
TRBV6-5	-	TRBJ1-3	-	TGTGCCAGCAGTTATCCGGGGGGGGACCCTGGAAACACCATATATTTT	CASSYPGGDPGNTIYF
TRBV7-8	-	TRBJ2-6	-	TGTGCCAGCAGCCCGGACAGCTTCTCTGGGGCCAACGTCCTGACTTTC	CASSPDSFSGANVLTF
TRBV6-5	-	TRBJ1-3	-	TGTGCCAGCAGTTCCGACCGAGGCCGCTTTGGAAACACCATATATTTT	CASSSDRGRFGNTIYF
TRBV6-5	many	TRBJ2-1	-	TGTGCCAGCAGTAAAACATACAGGGTCCATGAGCAGTTCTTC	CASSKTYRVHEQFF
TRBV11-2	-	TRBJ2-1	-	TGTGCCAGCAGCGCGGAGTACGGGGAGTTCTTC	CASSAEYGEFF
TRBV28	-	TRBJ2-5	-	TGTGCCAGCAGAGATCCGGGGGGCTCTTTAGAGACCCAGTACTTC	CASRDPGGSLETQYF
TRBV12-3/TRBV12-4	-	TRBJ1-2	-	TGTGCCAGCAGATTCAGGGCAGGGCTTAACTATGGCTACACCTTC	CASRFRAGLNYGYTF
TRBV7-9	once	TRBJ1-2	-	TGTGCCAGCATCTCCAAGGGCGGCGATGGCTACACCTTC	CASISKGGDGYTF
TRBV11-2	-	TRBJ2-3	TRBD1	TGTGCCAGCAGCTTAGAAGAGTGGGACAGGGTCACAGATACGCAGTATTTT	CASSLEEWDRVTDTQYF
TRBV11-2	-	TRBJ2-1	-	TGTGCCAGCAGCGGGACGTCAGGGAGTCTTTTCTTC	CASSGTSGSLFF
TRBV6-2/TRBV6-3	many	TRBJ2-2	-	TGTGCCAGCAGTTACCCCTTTTACCGGTCCTCGAACACCGGGGAGCTGTTTTTT	CASSYPFYRSSNTGELFF
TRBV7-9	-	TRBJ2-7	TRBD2	TGTGCCAGCAGCCGGGGGGGTCGGACTAGCAGCTCCTACGAGCAGTACTTC	CASSRGGRTSSSYEQYF
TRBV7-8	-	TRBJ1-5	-	TGTGCCAGCAGCTTCGGGGCCGGGAGATCTCAGCCCCAGCATTTT	CASSFGAGRSQPQHF
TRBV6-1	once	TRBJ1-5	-	TGTGCCAGCAGAGTGCCATGGGGTCGGGGCCAGCCCCAGCATTTT	CASRVPWGRGQPQHF
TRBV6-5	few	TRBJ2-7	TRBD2	TGTGCCTGCAGTAAGGGACTAGCGGTCCCCAATGAGCAGTACTTC	CACSKGLAVPNEQYF
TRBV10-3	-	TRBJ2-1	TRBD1	TGTGCCATCAATGAGTCCAAACAGGGGGCAAAAGCCTCCTACAATGAGCAGTTCTTC	CAINESKQGAKASYNEQFF
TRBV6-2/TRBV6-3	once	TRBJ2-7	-	TGTGCCAGCATAACGCCGGGCAGGCCCTCCTACGAGCAGTACTTC	CASITPGRPSYEQYF
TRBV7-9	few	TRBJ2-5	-	TGTGCCAGCAGCCTCGACTGGGCCGGAGAGACCCAGTACTTC	CASSLDWAGETQYF
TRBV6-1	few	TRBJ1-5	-	TGTGCCAGCCTCCGGGGGGGCCATAATCAGCCCCAGCATTTT	CASLRGGHNQPQHF
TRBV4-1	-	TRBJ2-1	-	TGCGCCAGCAGCCAATATCGGGGGAGTCAGTTCTTC	CASSQYRGSQFF
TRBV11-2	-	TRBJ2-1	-	TGTGCCAGCAGCTTCAGACGGGGAAGCATCTACAATGAGCAGTTCTTC	CASSFRRGSIYNEQFF
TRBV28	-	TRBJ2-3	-	TGTGCCAGCAGTTTACAAGCTGGATTAGATACGCAGTATTTT	CASSLQAGLDTQYF
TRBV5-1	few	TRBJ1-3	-	TGCGCCAGCAGCTACGGACGTGGAAACACCATATATTTT	CASSYGRGNTIYF
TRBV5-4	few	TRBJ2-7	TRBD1	TGTGCCAGCAGCTGGGACAGCTACGAGCAGTACTTC	CASSWDSYEQYF
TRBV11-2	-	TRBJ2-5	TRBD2	TGTGCCAGCGGCTGGACTAGCGGGACCCTGGAGACCCAGTACTTC	CASGWTSGTLETQYF
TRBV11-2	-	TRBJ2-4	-	TGTGCCAGCAGCTCAGTAGGGGCGAACATTCAGTACTTC	CASSSVGANIQYF
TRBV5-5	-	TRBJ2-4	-	TGTGCCAGCAGCTTACCGGGGTTGAGATTTCTAGCCAAAAACATTCAGTACTTC	CASSLPGLRFLAKNIQYF
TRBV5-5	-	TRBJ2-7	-	TGTGCCAGCAGCTTGGGGGGCTTTAGCTCCTACGAGCAGTACTTC	CASSLGGFSSYEQYF
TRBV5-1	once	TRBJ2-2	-	TGCGCCAGCAGCTTCGGTGGTCGCTACGCCGGGGAGCTGTTTTTT	CASSFGGRYAGELFF
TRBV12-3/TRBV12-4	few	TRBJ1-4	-	TGTGCCAGCAGTGCGGGAAGGGTCGTGGAAAAACTGTTTTTT	CASSAGRVVEKLFF
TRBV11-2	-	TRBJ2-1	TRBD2	TGCGCCAGCAGCTTAGCGGTTCTAGCGGGGAATGGGCAGTTCTTC	CASSLAVLAGNGQFF
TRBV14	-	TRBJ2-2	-	TGTGCCAGCAGCCTAGGACGGAACACCGGGGAGCTGTTATTT	CASSLGRNTGELLF
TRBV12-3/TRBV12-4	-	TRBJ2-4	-	TGTGCCAGCAGTTTGACTGCTCGGCAAAACATTCAGTACTTC	CASSLTARQNIQYF
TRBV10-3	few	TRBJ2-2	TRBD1	TGTGCCATCAGAGACAGGGGGCGGCCCGGGGAGCTGTTTTTT	CAIRDRGRPGELFF
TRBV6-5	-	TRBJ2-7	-	TGTGCCAGAAGTGACCCACGATTGTCTTACGAGCAGTACTTC	CARSDPRLSYEQYF